Detailed here is one T cell receptor beta chain. The data originate from a study of cytomegalovirus exposure and HLA in healthy donors. Clones were sequenced by immunoSEQ multiplex PCR, and TCRdb holds only the in-frame ones, with some missing. The table has roughly 200,000 clones, about 81% seen once; the top ten hold 1% to 1.5%. The sequencing sample was made of PBMCs. The origin of this receptor is a woman in her twenties or thirties in good health and CMV-seronegative.

DNA of the CDR3: TGCGCCAGCAGCTTTGGACAGGGGGTAGCCTACGAGCAGTACTTC. It translates to CASSFGQGVAYEQYF. V usage is TRBV5-1 and J usage is TRBJ2-7, with 10 bases aligning to TRBD1. CDR1 SGHRS and CDR2 YFSETQ come from the germline V gene. CDR3 length: 15 residues. V dropped 2 bases and J dropped 2; count of bases not matched to a gene: 4.